This T cell receptor (beta chain) was sequenced during a study of tumor and adjacent non-tumor tissue in lung cancer. The study, taken as a whole, reports: Tumor TCR diversity, when higher, was linked to shorter survival.

This clonotype has ten or more counts. As yet, its antigen is unknown. Three rounds of nested PCR, following a modified ARM-PCR protocol, produced the TCRbeta library. From the multiplex PCR reads, TCRdb called clonotypes with MiXCR, one entry per CDR3 protein. The sample includes around 39,000 distinct CDR3 sequences, around three fifths of them seen just once. The length of the CDR3 is 16 residues. Germline V CDR1 and CDR2: ENHRY, SYGVKD. The V gene lost 0 bases and the J gene lost 2 bases, with 14 bases spanning the gap. This sample's RNA came from whole unsorted tissue. The normal lung tissue was taken more than 3 cm from the tumor edge.

This TCR was recovered from a middle-aged man with non-small cell lung cancer. Sequencing input: distant non-tumor lung tissue. The V gene is TRBV10-3, the J gene TRBJ2-7, with D maybe TRBD2 (6 bases). The CDR3: CAISESGGRGTYEQYF. CDR3 coding DNA: TGTGCCATCAGTGAGTCGGGCGGACGGGGGACCTACGAGCAGTACTTC.